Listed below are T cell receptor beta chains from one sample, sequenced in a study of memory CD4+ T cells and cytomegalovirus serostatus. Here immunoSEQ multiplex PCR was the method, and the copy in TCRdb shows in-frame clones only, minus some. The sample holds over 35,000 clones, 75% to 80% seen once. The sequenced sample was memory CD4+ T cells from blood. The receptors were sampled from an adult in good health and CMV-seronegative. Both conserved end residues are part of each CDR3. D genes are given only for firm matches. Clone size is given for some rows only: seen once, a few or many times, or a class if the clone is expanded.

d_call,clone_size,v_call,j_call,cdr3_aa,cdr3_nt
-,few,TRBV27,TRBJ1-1,CASSLSGKVGTEAFF,TGTGCCAGCAGTTTATCTGGGAAGGTGGGCACTGAAGCTTTCTTT
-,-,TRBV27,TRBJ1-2,CASSLSGGYGYTF,TGTGCCAGCAGTTTATCGGGAGGCTATGGCTACACCTTC
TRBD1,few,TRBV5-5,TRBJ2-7,CASSLTGTGRIYEQYF,TGTGCCAGCAGCTTGACTGGGACAGGGCGAATTTACGAGCAGTACTTC
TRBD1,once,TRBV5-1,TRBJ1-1,CASSSGTGQAFF,TGCGCCAGCAGCTCCGGGACAGGACAAGCTTTCTTT
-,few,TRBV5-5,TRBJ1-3,CASSLFGPSGNTIYF,TGTGCCAGCAGCCTCTTCGGGCCCTCTGGAAACACCATATATTTT
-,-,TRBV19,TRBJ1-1,CASRTSLGLDTEAFF,TGTGCCAGTAGAACTTCGTTAGGGTTGGACACTGAAGCTTTCTTT
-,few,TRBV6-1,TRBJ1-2,CASSVLPGTYGYTF,TGTGCCAGCAGTGTCCTGCCAGGGACCTATGGCTACACCTTC
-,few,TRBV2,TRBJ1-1,CASSWGDGAEAFF,TGTGCCAGCAGCTGGGGGGATGGCGCTGAAGCTTTCTTT
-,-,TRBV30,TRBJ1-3,CARRPEGGNTIYF,TGTGCCCGCAGGCCAGAGGGTGGAAACACCATATATTTT
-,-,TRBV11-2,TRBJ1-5,CASSLSDAGNQPQHF,TGTGCCAGCAGCTTATCGGACGCAGGGAATCAGCCCCAGCATTTT
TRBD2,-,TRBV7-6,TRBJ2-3,CASRAGLSTDTQYF,TGTGCCAGCAGAGCGGGGCTTAGCACAGATACGCAGTATTTT
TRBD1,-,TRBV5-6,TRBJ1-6,CASSSRQGDSPLHF,TGTGCCAGCAGCTCGCGACAGGGGGATTCACCCCTCCACTTT
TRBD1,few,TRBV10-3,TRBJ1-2,CAISARDRGNYGYTF,TGTGCCATCAGTGCCCGGGACAGGGGAAACTATGGCTACACCTTC
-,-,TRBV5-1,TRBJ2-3,CASSLGGPVTDTQYF,TGCGCCAGCAGCTTGGGGGGGCCTGTCACAGATACGCAGTATTTT
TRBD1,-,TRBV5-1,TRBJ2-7,CASSLGQGAYEQYF,TGCGCCAGCAGCTTGGGACAGGGGGCTTACGAGCAGTACTTC
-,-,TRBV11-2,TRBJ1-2,CASSSDTNYGYTF,TGTGCCAGCAGCTCGGACACCAACTATGGCTACACCTTC
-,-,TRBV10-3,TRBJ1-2,CAMGPGQGLYTF,TGTGCCATGGGTCCGGGACAAGGGCTGTACACCTTC
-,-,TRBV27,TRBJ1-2,CASRGLGLNYGYTF,TGTGCCAGCAGAGGTCTGGGATTGAACTATGGCTACACCTTC
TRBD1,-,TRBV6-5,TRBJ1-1,CASRQGADTEAFF,TGTGCCAGCAGACAGGGGGCGGACACTGAAGCTTTCTTT
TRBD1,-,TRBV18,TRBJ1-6,CASSSTGDNSPLHF,TGTGCCAGCTCATCGACAGGGGATAATTCACCCCTCCACTTT
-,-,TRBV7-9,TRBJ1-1,CASSPQGSQNTEAFF,TGTGCCAGCAGCCCCCAGGGGAGTCAGAACACTGAAGCTTTCTTT
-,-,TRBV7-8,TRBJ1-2,CASSLVIGTRTNYGYTF,TGTGCCAGCAGCTTAGTTATTGGGACAAGGACTAACTATGGCTACACCTTC
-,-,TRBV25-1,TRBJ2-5,CASSESGYEGETQYF,TGTGCCAGCAGTGAATCCGGGTACGAGGGAGAGACCCAGTACTTC
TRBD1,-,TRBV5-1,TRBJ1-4,CASSLTGVTNEKLFF,TGCGCCAGCAGCTTAACAGGGGTAACTAATGAAAAACTGTTTTTT
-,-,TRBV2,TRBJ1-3,CASRGGGVSGNTIYF,TGTGCCAGCAGGGGGGGTGGAGTCTCTGGAAACACCATATATTTT
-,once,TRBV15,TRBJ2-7,CATSRGRRGLYEQYF,TGTGCCACCAGCAGAGGTAGGCGGGGACTCTACGAGCAGTACTTC
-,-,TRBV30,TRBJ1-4,CAWARGTNSNEKLFF,TGTGCCTGGGCCCGGGGGACCAATTCCAATGAAAAACTGTTTTTT
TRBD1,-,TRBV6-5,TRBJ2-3,CASSLSRQGTDTQYF,TGTGCCAGCAGTTTGTCACGACAGGGTACAGATACGCAGTATTTT
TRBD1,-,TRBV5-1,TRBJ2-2,CASSRGDRENTGELFF,TGCGCCAGCAGCCGCGGGGACAGGGAAAACACCGGGGAGCTGTTTTTT
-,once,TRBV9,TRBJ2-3,CASSVDFGRSTDTQYF,TGTGCCAGCAGCGTAGATTTCGGACGGAGCACAGATACGCAGTATTTT
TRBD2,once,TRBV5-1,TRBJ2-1,CASSSGTSEYNEQFF,TGCGCCAGCAGCTCAGGGACTAGCGAGTACAATGAGCAGTTCTTC
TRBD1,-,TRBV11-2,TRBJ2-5,CASSRSTGGETQYF,TGTGCCAGCAGTCGGTCGACAGGGGGCGAGACCCAGTACTTC
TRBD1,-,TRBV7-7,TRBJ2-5,CASSSGTGGTKTQYF,TGTGCCAGCAGCTCCGGGACAGGGGGCACAAAGACCCAGTACTTC
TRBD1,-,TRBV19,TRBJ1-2,CASSIGDRDGYTF,TGTGCCAGTAGTATCGGAGACAGGGATGGCTACACCTTC
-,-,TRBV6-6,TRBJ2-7,CASSYPEGEQYF,TGTGCCAGCAGTTACCCCGAAGGCGAGCAGTACTTC
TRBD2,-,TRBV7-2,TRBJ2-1,CASSLGLASVF,TGTGCCAGCAGCTTAGGACTAGCTTCGGTCTTC
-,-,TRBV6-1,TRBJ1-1,CASTEGGEAFF,TGTGCCAGCACTGAGGGCGGAGAAGCTTTCTTT
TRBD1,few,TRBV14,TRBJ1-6,CASSQGQGAITLHF,TGTGCCAGCAGCCAAGGACAGGGGGCGATCACCCTCCACTTT
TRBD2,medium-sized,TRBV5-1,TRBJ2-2,CASSLVASGNTGELFF,TGCGCCAGCAGCTTGGTAGCTAGCGGAAACACCGGGGAGCTGTTTTTT
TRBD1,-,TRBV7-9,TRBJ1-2,CASRRDRVGYTF,TGTGCCAGCAGACGGGACAGGGTTGGCTACACCTTC
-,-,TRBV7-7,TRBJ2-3,CASSSIVGSDTQYF,TGTGCTAGCAGCTCGATAGTAGGGTCAGATACGCAGTATTTT